This T cell receptor (beta chain) emerged from a study of beta chain features in type 1 diabetes (dated by TCRdb to the late 2010s). As for the study more broadly: Mean age, gender distribution, total cell number and subset yield did not differ between patients and healthy donors. A total of around 100 million sorted cells were examined across all samples, and RNA yield correlated strongly with the number of cells per subset. The study compared TCRB repertoires of sorted circulating CD4+ T cell subsets between recently diagnosed type 1 diabetes patients and matched healthy donors. Regulatory and stem cell-like memory subsets were obtained from only 8 patients and about eight healthy donors, while naive and central memory subsets were obtained from all 28 donors.

The V end gives up 4 bases and the J end 2 bases, leaving 4 bases in the junction not matched to a gene. CDR1 and CDR2 (SGHRS, YFSETQ) derive from the germline V gene. The CDR3 starts with the cysteine, ends with the phenylalanine, and has 14 residues. Just the 42-base CDR3 DNA is kept, in frame starting at base 1. Each donor gave one peripheral blood draw, about 100 mL on average, collected into heparinised tubes. Using a panel that included CD45RO, CCR7, CD25, CD127, CD95 and CD27, naive, central memory, regulatory and stem cell-like memory CD4+ T cells were sorted on a BD FACSAria II. All sorted populations exceeded 98% purity. PBMCs were isolated right away by Lymphoprep density gradient centrifugation and were stained directly, without culture. To minimize batch effects, samples were stained and sorted in pairs, one healthy donor with one patient per experiment. Notes on this clone: Its antigen specificity is not known. No base-level quality is on record; no much larger clone is a single base apart. Other DNA variants within this sample encode the same CDR3.

On the study overall, not on this receptor specifically: Only small numbers of individuals were included in the HLA sub-analyses, which left unresolved whether HLA type had any influence on TCRB rearrangement. In all four CD4+ subsets, TCRB CDR3 length was moderately but significantly shorter in type 1 diabetes patients. Sequencing cDNA rather than genomic DNA could over-represent highly expressing activated cells, although activation and CD3 levels did not differ between groups. At VDJ recombination sites, type 1 diabetes patients had fewer insertions and more deleted nucleotides, which implies abnormalities in thymic rearrangement. PCR may preferentially amplify shorter templates, but because patient and control samples were amplified and corrected together, any resulting skew would affect both groups equally. Naive, central memory and regulatory TCRB repertoires appeared to be more similar among patients than among healthy donors.

All of the isolated RNA was reverse transcribed with the High Capacity cDNA Reverse Transcription Kit, so expressed TCRB transcripts were sequenced. Naive, central memory and regulatory T cell samples underwent deep immunoSEQ sequencing, averaging about 3.57 million total reads per sample. Sorted cells were lysed in RLT buffer, and RNA was extracted using DNase-treated RNeasy Micro or Mini kits according to cell number. Each cell subset was processed separately to prevent cross-contamination, with patient and healthy donor samples processed together. Using the immunoSEQ multiplex PCR, TCRB sequences were amplified from cDNA into 87-bp fragments spanning the CDR3 region. Sequencing of the amplicons was performed on the Illumina HiSeq platform. Regarding the original processing steps: PCR bias was computationally corrected using synthetic template baselines, reads within Hamming distance 2 were collapsed, and singletons that could not be merged were discarded. Reads were aligned against IMGT to assign V, D and J genes, CDR3 length and insertions or deletions at six rearrangement sites. Within each subset, clonotype counts were normalized to sorted cell number, after which true diversity and Gini coefficients were computed with the tcR R package. Repertoire sharing was quantified using the overlap coefficient calculated on TCRB nucleotide sequences. As a proxy for the pre-selection repertoire, out-of-frame TCRB sequences from naive cells were analyzed. TCRdb provides this immuneACCESS table in a form limited to in-frame rearrangements. Some clones are lacking; in checked studies, under half of them reflect an unresolved V gene, and why the rest are absent is not known. The DNA gave D and trimming, while V, J and clone size come from that table. The sample contains about 230,000 clones, 9.6% of them found a single time. The top ten clones comprise about 0.03% of the sample.

The chain is made from TRBV5-1 and TRBJ2-7; TRBD1 agrees with 9 junctional bases. This TCR came from a young woman in good health. Sequencing was carried out using naive CD4+ T cells from blood. This sample's cell subset or site label indicates: true naive CD4+ T cells. In nucleotide form, the sequence is TGCGCCAGCAGCCCGGGACAGGGCGCCTACGAGCAGTACTTC. Its translation is CASSPGQGAYEQYF.